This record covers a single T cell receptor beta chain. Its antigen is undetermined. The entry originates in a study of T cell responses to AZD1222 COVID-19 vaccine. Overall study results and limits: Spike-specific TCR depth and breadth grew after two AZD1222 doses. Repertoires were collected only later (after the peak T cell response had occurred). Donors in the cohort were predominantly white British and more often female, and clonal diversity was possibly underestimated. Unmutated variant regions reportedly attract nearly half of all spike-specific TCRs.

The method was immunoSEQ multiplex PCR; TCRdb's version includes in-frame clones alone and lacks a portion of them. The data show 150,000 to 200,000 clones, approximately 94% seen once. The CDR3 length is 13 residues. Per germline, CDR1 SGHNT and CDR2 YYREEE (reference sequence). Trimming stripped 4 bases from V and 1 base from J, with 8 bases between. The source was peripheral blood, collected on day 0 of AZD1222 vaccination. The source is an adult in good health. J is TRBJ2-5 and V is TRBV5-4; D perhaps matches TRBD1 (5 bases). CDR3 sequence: CASSVRGQETQYF. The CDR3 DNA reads TGTGCCAGCAGCGTTAGGGGCCAAGAGACCCAGTACTTC.